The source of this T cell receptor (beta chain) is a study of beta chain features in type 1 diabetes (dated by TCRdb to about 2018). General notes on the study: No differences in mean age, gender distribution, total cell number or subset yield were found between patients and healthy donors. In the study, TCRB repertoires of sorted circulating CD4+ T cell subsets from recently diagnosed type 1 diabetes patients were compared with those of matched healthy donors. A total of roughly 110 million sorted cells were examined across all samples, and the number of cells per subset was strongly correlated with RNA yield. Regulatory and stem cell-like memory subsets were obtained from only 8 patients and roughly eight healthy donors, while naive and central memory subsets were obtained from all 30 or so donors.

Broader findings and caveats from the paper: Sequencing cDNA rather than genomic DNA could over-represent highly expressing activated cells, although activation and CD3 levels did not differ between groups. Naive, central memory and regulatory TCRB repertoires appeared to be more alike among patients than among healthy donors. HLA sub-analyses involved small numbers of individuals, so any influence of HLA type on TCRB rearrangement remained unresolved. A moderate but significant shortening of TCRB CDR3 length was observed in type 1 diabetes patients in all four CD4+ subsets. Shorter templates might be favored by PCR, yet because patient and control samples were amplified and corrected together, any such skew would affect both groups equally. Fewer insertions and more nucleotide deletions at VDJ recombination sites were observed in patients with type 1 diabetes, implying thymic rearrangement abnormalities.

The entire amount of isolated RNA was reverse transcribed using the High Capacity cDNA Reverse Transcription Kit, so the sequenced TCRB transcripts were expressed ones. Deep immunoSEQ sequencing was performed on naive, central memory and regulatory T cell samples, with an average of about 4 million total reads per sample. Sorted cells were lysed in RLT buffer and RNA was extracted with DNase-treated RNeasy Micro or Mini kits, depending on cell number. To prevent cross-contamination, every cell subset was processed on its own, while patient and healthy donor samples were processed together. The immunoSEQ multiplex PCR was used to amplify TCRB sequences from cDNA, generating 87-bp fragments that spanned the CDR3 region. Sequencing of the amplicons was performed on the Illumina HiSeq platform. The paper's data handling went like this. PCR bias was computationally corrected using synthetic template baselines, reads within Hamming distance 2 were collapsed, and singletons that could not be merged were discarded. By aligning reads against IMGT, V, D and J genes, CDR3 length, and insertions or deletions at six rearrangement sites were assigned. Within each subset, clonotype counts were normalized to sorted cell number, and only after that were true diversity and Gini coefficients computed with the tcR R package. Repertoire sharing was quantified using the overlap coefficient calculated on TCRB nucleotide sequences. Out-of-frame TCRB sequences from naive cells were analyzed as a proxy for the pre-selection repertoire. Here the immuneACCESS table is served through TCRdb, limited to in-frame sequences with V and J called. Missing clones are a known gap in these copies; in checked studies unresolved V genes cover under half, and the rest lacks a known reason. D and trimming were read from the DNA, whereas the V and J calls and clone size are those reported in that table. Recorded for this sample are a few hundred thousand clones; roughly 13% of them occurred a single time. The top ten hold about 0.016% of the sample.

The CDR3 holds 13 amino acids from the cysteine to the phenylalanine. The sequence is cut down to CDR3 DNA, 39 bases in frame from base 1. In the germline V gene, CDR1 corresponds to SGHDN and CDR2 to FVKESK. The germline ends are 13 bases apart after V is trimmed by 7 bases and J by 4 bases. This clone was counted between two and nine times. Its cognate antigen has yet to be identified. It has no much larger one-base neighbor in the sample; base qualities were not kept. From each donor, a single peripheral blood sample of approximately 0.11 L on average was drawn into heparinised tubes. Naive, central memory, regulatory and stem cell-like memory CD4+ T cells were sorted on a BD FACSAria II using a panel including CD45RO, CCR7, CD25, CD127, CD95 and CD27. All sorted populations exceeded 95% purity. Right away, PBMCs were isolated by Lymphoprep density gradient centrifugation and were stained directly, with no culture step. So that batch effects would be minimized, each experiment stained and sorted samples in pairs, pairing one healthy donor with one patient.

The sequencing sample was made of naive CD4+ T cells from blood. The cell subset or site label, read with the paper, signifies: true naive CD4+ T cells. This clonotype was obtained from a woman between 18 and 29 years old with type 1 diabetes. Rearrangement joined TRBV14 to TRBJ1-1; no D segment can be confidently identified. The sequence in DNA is TGTGCCAGCATCCGTGGCAGGATCACTGAAGCTTTCTTT. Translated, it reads CASIRGRITEAFF.